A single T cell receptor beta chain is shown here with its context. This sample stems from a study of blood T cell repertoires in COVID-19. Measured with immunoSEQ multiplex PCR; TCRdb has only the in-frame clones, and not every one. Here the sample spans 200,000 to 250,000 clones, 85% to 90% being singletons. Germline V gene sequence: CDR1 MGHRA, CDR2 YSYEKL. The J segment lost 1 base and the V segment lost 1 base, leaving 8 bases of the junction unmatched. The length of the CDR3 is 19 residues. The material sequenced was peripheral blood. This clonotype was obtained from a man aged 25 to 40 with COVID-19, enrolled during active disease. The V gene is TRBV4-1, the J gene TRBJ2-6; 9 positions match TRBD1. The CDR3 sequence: CASSQGFGTGRSGANVLTF. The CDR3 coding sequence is TGCGCCAGCAGCCAAGGATTTGGGACAGGGAGGTCTGGGGCCAACGTCCTGACTTTC.